This TCR beta chain came from a study of cytomegalovirus exposure and HLA in healthy donors. Findings of the study overall: Altogether, 164 TCR beta chains were recorded as cytomegalovirus-associated. Reportedly, fewer N-insertions than the approximately 690-donor mean appeared in an Asian-associated ancestry cluster in a later analysis. Apparent HLA restriction characterized most CMV-associated TCR beta chains in a later analysis. A cluster of highly shared sequence variants was likely a sequencing artifact.

PCR involved 60 Vbeta and 13 Jbeta primers. TCRdb's table, derived via immunoSEQ multiplex PCR, lists solely in-frame clones and lacks some. This table holds around 150,000 clones, roughly 70% found once. The CDR3 length is 18 residues. CDR1 LGHNA and CDR2 YNFKEQ come from the germline V gene. The germline V and J ends were trimmed by 0 bases and 0 bases, with 15 bases remaining between them. On this clone: Antigen: not known.

Input material: PBMCs. This rearrangement joins TRBV4-2 to TRBJ2-4, with D possibly TRBD2 on 6 matching bases. This receptor was taken from a man between 35 and 55 years old in good health and CMV-seronegative. The DNA of the CDR3 is TGTGCCAGCAGCCAAGATCTGGGGACTCAAGTAGCCAAAAACATTCAGTACTTC. Translating it yields CASSQDLGTQVAKNIQYF.